Reported below is one T cell receptor (beta chain). The entry originates in a study of cytomegalovirus exposure and HLA in healthy donors. PCR was performed using 60 Vbeta and 13 Jbeta primers. Profiled with immunoSEQ multiplex PCR; TCRdb holds only in-frame clones, not every one. The sample consists of over 150,000 clones, approximately 84% of them appearing once. This receptor was obtained from a girl between 5 and 17 years old in good health and CMV-seropositive. The sample consisted of PBMCs.

The CDR3 DNA reads TGCGCCAGCAGCCAAGATCCCGGGGGGGGCACCTACAATGAGCAGTTCTTC. Protein product: CASSQDPGGGTYNEQFF. This chain connects TRBV4-1 to TRBJ2-1; 8 nucleotides align to TRBD2. This CDR3 contains 17 residues. V lost 0 bases to trimming and J lost 2 bases; unmatched junction nucleotides: 6. The germline V gene encodes CDR1 MGHRA and CDR2 YSYEKL.